The next 18 T cell receptor beta chains were all read from a single sample in a study of preoperative IRX-2 immunotherapy in early breast cancer. The treatment is: preoperative locoregional IRX-2 cytokine immunotherapy. Libraries were prepared by immunoSEQ multiplex PCR; TCRdb keeps only in-frame clonotypes and omits some of them. The repertoire holds 30,000 or so clones, with roughly 80% as singletons. The source material was lymph node tissue, sampled from a patient treated with IRX-2 immunotherapy. The source of these receptors is a human donor with breast cancer.

The genes are TRBV19 and TRBJ2-1; no definite D call. Per germline, CDR1 LNHDA and CDR2 SQIVND (reference sequence). There are 13 residues in the CDR3. The V end lost 3 bases, the J end lost 9 bases, and 12 bases lay between the germline ends. The CDR3 sequence: CASSMGIASEQFF. In DNA, the CDR3 is TGTGCCAGTAGTATGGGCATAGCTAGTGAGCAGTTCTTC.

The chain has TRBV11-3 and TRBJ2-7, with TRBD1 identical over 12 bases. The germline V gene has CDR1 SGHNT and CDR2 YENEEA. Trimming removed 3 bases from V and 7 bases from J; junction bases left unmatched: 7. The CDR3 spans 15 residues. CDR3 DNA sequence: TGTGCCAGCAGCTTGGGGACAGGGGGCGCGAGGGAGCAGTACTTC. Protein: CASSLGTGGAREQYF.

Written as DNA, the CDR3 is TGTGCCAGCAATGGACAGCTAGCCGGATTCGATGAGCAGTTCTTC. It codes for CASNGQLAGFDEQFF. This sequence joins TRBV6-8 and TRBJ2-1; a weak D match, TRBD1 (6 bases). V was pared by 7 bases and J by 8 bases, with 21 bases between. The length of the CDR3 is 15 residues. Germline-derived CDR1 and CDR2 are MNHGY and SAAAGT.

The genes are TRBV14 and TRBJ1-2; tentative D call: TRBD1 (5 bases). Trimming removed 4 bases at V and 4 bases at J, with 16 bases between. The germline V gene has CDR1 SGHDN and CDR2 FVKESK. This CDR3 contains 15 residues. CDR3 amino acids: CASSPERARVYGYTF. The CDR3 bases are TGTGCCAGCAGCCCAGAAAGAGCCAGGGTCTATGGCTACACCTTC.

Worth noting for this clone: Some base is unread or ambiguous, which is why its residue reads as X. The chain joins TRBV11-1 to TRBJ1-2; D is unclear. The V end was cut by 1 base, the J end by 2 bases, with 8 bases between. The germline CDR1 and CDR2 sequences are SGHAT and FQDESV (reference sequence). The CDR3 is made up of 14 amino acids. The CDR3 DNA sequence: TGTGCCAGCAGCTTAGGGRCAGGAAACTATGGCTACACCTTC. As protein: CASSLGXGNYGYTF.

In its sample, this clone was seen a few times. The sample contains more than one DNA sequence encoding this CDR3. The V gene is TRBV19, the J gene TRBJ1-4, with TRBD1 matching over 7 bases. Trimming cost V 3 bases and J 5 bases; bases outside gene matches: 6. Germline V lookup: CDR1 LNHDA, CDR2 SQIVND (reference sequence). This CDR3 region has 15 residues. The CDR3 DNA is TGTGCCAGTAGTATCTGGGGACAGAGCAATGAAAAACTGTTTTTT. Its translation is CASSIWGQSNEKLFF.

This clone turned up a few times. The chain employs TRBV6-8 and TRBJ1-3; no definite D call. There are 17 residues in the CDR3. The germline V and J ends were trimmed by 2 bases and 0 bases, with 14 bases remaining between them. Germline CDR1 is MNHGY and CDR2 is SAAAGT. The CDR3: CASSYHRFAHSGNTIYF. CDR3 in DNA: TGTGCCAGCAGTTACCACCGTTTCGCCCACTCTGGAAACACCATATATTTT.

The sample holds one count of this clone. The chain combines TRBV9 with TRBJ1-4, with 7 bases that match TRBD1. V gave up 4 bases and J gave up 1 base; unmatched junction bases: 4. Per the germline V gene, CDR1 is SGDLS and CDR2 is YYNGEE. The CDR3 consists of 15 residues. The CDR3 DNA reads TGTGCCAGCAGCCCGCGGGACAGAACTAATGAAAAACTGTTTTTT. As protein: CASSPRDRTNEKLFF.

This clone was seen a few times. V gene TRBV19 combines with J gene TRBJ1-3; D gene uncertain. The CDR3 length is 15 residues. The germline gives CDR1 LNHDA, CDR2 SQIVND (reference sequence). The V end lost 6 bases, the J end lost 0 bases, and 12 bases lay between the germline ends. CDR3 DNA: TGTGCCAGTAGCGAGACAATTCTCTCTGGAAACACCATATATTTT. Its protein product is CASSETILSGNTIYF.

The chain recombines TRBV7-1 with TRBJ2-2, with D possibly being TRBD1 or TRBD2 (5 bases each). TRBV7-1 carries the ORF label, with uncertain function. The CDR3 contains 14 residues. V was cut by 6 bases and J by 2 bases, with 10 bases left in between. The CDR3 DNA reads TGTGCCAGCAGACTCGGGGCAAACACCGGGGAGCTGTTTTTT. Translation: CASRLGANTGELFF.

The CDR3 reads CASSSSGLAVNTGELFF. The DNA of the CDR3 is TGTGCCAGCAGTTCCTCTGGACTAGCGGTCAACACCGGGGAGCTGTTTTTT. The genes are TRBV28 and TRBJ2-2; 10 bases fit TRBD2. This CDR3 spans 17 amino acids. The ends lost 4 bases at V and 2 bases at J; junction bases unmatched: 7. CDR1 and CDR2 from the germline V gene are MDHEN and SYDVKM.

The chain joins TRBV14 to TRBJ2-2; unclear D gene. Germline V gives CDR1 SGHDN, CDR2 FVKESK. The germline V and J ends were trimmed by 8 bases and 6 bases, with 4 bases remaining between them. The CDR3 loop spans 10 amino acids. The CDR3 DNA reads as TGTGCCAGCGCGGCCGGGGAGCTGTTTTTT. As protein: CASAAGELFF. The variable domain in full, completed from reference TRBV14 and TRBJ2-2, reads EAGVTQFPSHSVIEKGQTVTLRCDPISGHDNLYWYRRVMGKEIKFLLHFVKESKQDESGMPNNRFLAERTGGTYSTLKVQPAELEDSGVYFCASAAGELFFGEGSRLTVL.

The chain employs TRBV6-8 and TRBJ2-3, with 8 nucleotides matching TRBD2. CDR3 size: 16 residues. With 7 bases clipped from V and 5 bases from J, the junction kept 14 bases outside the gene matches. The germline V gene has CDR1 MNHGY and CDR2 SAAAGT. The CDR3 reads CASNELSGLEEDTQYF. The CDR3 bases are TGTGCCAGCAATGAACTTTCGGGACTAGAGGAAGATACGCAGTATTTT.

The table lists this clone with a count of one. The chain is built from TRBV28 and TRBJ2-7; D ambiguous. CDR1 is MDHEN, CDR2 SYDVKM, per germline. This CDR3 has 12 residues. V was cut by 8 bases and J by 4 bases, with 12 bases left in between. In nucleotides, the CDR3 is TGTGCCAGCTGCGACTCCCCGTACGAGCAGTACTTC. It is translated as CASCDSPYEQYF.

CDR3 residues: CASSTQLAGPYNEQFF. The CDR3 DNA reads as TGTGCCAGTAGTACACAACTAGCGGGGCCTTACAATGAGCAGTTCTTC. J is TRBJ2-1 and V is TRBV19; TRBD2 aligns across 10 bases. Per germline, CDR1 LNHDA and CDR2 SQIVND (reference sequence). With 4 bases clipped from V and 4 bases from J, the junction kept 7 bases outside the gene matches. This CDR3 is built from 16 residues.

The V and J genes are TRBV10-3 and TRBJ2-2; perhaps TRBD1 as D (5 bases). Germline CDR1 and CDR2: ENHRY and SYGVKD. The V and J ends lost 10 bases and 5 bases respectively, with 14 bases between them. CDR3 length: 13 amino acids. CDR3: CASSRTGTGELFF. For the CDR3, the DNA is TGTGCCAGCTCTAGAACAGGAACCGGGGAGCTGTTTTTT.

The chain has TRBV6-8 and TRBJ2-7, with 15 bases that match TRBD2. The junction had 9 bases not matched to a gene; V was cut back by 6 bases and J by 3 bases. CDR3 length: 17 residues. CDR1 is MNHGY, CDR2 SAAAGT, per germline. CDR3 in DNA: TGTGCCAGCAGCTCGGGACTAGCGGGGGGTTGGATCTACGAGCAGTACTTC. Its protein product is CASSSGLAGGWIYEQYF.

The gene calls are TRBV28 and TRBJ1-6; no firm D call. Germline V gives CDR1 MDHEN, CDR2 SYDVKM. Deletions cut 6 bases from V and 0 bases from J, with 9 bases between. The CDR3 contains 15 residues. In DNA form, the CDR3 reads TGTGCCAGCAGCCAACCCAGCTCCTATAATTCACCCCTCCACTTT. Its translation: CASSQPSSYNSPLHF.